This TCR beta chain stems from a study of memory CD4+ T cells and cytomegalovirus serostatus. Overall study: Donors were healthy Belgian adults, under 10 CMV seropositive and around 24 seronegative.

The sort gate was single viable CD3+CD4+CD8-CD45RO+ cells for memory CD4+ T cells. Notes on this clone: The antigen is not known.

Broader study findings: The CMV-associated TCR signature appears largely within the CD4+ memory repertoire. About 40% of the roughly 150 known CMV-associated TCRbeta sequences appeared in CD4+ memory.

Authors' data handling: Out-of-frame sequences were removed, leaving 2,204,828 distinct TCRbeta sequences. Some clones are missing from TCRdb's copy, which holds only in-frame ones; the method was immunoSEQ multiplex PCR. The DNA gave D and trimming, while V, J and clone size come from that table. The sample consists of around 38,000 clones, around 80% of them appearing once. CDR3 length: 15 residues. The junction had 5 bases not matched to a gene; V was cut back by 2 bases and J by 2 bases. The germline gives CDR1 SGHVS, CDR2 FQNEAQ. The TCR was taken from an adult in good health and CMV-seronegative. This chain uses TRBV7-8 with TRBJ2-7; 8 positions match TRBD2. The specimen sequenced was memory CD4+ T cells from blood. CDR3: CASSLLSGSTYEQYF. The CDR3 bases are TGTGCCAGCAGCTTATTAAGCGGGAGTACCTACGAGCAGTACTTC.